The subject of this entry is one T cell receptor (beta chain). The data originate from a study of cytotoxic CD8 clonotypes in ibrutinib-treated CLL. Profiled with immunoSEQ multiplex PCR; TCRdb holds only in-frame clones, not every one. The table lists approximately 67,000 clones, 80% of them singletons. The receptor comes from a human donor with chronic lymphocytic leukemia. The sequencing here drew on PBMCs, taken at disease progression, from a patient treated with ibrutinib.

The CDR3 nucleotides read TGTGCCTGGAGTTCGGATAGCAATCAGCCCCAGCATTTT. This translates into CAWSSDSNQPQHF. The chain employs TRBV30 and TRBJ1-5, with D unresolved. The V end was cut by 2 bases, the J end by 0 bases, with 5 bases between. CDR1 is GTSNPN, CDR2 SVGIG, per germline (reference sequence). This CDR3 spans 13 amino acids.